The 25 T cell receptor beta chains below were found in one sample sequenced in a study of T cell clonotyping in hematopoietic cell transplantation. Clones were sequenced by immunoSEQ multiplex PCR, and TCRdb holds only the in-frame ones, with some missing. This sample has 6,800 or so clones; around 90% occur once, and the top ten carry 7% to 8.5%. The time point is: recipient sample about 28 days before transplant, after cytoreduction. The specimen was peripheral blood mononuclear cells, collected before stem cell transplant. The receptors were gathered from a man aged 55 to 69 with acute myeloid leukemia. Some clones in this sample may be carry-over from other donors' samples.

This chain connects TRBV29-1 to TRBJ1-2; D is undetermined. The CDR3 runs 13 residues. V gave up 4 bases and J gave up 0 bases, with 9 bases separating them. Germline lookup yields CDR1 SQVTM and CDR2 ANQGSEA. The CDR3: CSVVRGANYGYTF. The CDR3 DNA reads TGCAGCGTTGTTCGCGGCGCTAACTATGGCTACACCTTC.

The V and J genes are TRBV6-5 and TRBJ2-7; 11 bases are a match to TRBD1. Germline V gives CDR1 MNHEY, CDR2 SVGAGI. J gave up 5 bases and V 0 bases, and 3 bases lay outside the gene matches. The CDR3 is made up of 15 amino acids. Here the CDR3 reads CASSYSDRGLNEQYF. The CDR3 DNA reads TGTGCCAGCAGTTACTCGGACAGGGGGCTCAACGAGCAGTACTTC.

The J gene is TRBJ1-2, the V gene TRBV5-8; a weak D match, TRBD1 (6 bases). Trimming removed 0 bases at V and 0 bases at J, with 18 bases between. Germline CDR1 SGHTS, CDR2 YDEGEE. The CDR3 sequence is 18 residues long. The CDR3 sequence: CASSLVRDTHPPNYGYTF. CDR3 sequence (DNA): TGTGCCAGCAGCTTGGTGCGGGACACCCACCCTCCTAACTATGGCTACACCTTC.

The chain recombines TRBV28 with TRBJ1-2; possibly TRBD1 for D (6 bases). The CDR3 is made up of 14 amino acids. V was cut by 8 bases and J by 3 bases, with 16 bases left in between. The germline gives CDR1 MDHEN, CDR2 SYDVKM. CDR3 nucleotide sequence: TGTGCCAGCGTCACCGGGGGCGCCTACTATGGCTACACCTTC. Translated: CASVTGGAYYGYTF.

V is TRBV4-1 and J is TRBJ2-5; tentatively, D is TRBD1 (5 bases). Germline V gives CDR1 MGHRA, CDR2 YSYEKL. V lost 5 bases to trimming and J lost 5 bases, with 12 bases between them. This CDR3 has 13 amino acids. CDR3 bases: TGCGCCAGCAGCTGGACAAGAGTGGAGACCCAGTACTTC. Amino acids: CASSWTRVETQYF.

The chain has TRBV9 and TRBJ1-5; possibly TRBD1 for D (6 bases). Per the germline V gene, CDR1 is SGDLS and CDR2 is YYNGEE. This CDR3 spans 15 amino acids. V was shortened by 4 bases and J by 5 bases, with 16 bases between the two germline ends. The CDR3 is CASSPSGGPDQPQHF. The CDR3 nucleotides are TGTGCCAGCAGCCCTAGCGGGGGGCCAGATCAGCCCCAGCATTTT.

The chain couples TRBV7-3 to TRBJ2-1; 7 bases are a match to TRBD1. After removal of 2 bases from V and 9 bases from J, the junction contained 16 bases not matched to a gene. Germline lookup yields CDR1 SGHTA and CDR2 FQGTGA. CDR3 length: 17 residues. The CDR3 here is CASSLFSIGGGQSEQFF. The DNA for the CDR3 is TGTGCCAGCAGCTTATTTTCTATAGGTGGGGGACAGAGTGAGCAGTTCTTC.

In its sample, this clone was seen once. The CDR3 sequence: CASSIDLRREITEQYF. The CDR3 DNA reads TGTGCCAGTAGTATAGATCTCCGCCGGGAAATCACCGAGCAGTACTTC. The gene calls are TRBV19 and TRBJ2-7; weak D call: TRBD2 (5 bases). Per the germline V gene, CDR1 is LNHDA and CDR2 is SQIVND (reference sequence). CDR3 length: 16 amino acids. V was cut by 0 bases and J by 6 bases, with 18 bases left in between.

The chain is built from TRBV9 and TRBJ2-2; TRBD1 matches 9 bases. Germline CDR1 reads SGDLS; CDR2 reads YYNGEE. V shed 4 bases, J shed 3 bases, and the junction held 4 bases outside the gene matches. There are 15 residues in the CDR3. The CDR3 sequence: CASSFRDRDTGELFF. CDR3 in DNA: TGTGCCAGCAGCTTCCGGGACAGGGACACCGGGGAGCTGTTTTTT.

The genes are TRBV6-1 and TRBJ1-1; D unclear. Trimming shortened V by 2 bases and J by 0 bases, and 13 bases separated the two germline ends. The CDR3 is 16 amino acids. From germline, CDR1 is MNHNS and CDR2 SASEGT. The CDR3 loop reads CASSESIHSMNTEAFF. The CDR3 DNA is TGTGCCAGCAGTGAATCTATCCACAGCATGAACACTGAAGCTTTCTTT.

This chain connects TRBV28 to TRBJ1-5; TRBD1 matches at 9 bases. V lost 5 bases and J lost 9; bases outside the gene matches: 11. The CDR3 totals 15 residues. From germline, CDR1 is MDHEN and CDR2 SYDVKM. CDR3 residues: CASSPTGTGLRPQHF. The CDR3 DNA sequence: TGTGCCAGCAGTCCCACCGGGACAGGGTTGCGGCCCCAGCATTTT. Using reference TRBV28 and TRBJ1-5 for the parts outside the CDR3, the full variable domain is DVKVTQSSRYLVKRTGEKVFLECVQDMDHENMFWYRQDPGLGLRLIYFSYDVKMKEKGDIPEGYSVSREKKERFSLILESASTNQTSMYLCASSPTGTGLRPQHFGDGTRLSIL.

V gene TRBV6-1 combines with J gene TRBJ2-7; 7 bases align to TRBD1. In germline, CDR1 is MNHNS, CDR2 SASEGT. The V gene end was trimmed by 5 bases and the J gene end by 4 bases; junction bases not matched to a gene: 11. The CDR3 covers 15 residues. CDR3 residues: CASSTGQGVIYEQYF. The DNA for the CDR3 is TGTGCCAGCAGTACCGGGCAGGGGGTTATTTACGAGCAGTACTTC.

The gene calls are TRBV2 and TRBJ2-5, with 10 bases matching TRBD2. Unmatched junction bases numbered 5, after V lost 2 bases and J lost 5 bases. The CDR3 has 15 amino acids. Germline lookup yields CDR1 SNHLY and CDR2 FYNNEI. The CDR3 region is CASSETASGSETQYF. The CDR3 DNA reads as TGTGCCAGCAGTGAAACGGCTAGCGGGAGTGAGACCCAGTACTTC.

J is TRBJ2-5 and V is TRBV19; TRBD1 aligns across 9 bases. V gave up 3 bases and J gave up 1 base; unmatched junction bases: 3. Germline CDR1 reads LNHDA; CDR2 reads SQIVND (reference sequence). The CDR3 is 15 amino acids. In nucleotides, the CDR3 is TGTGCCAGTAGTATTGGGACAGGGAGCCAAGAGACCCAGTACTTC. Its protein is CASSIGTGSQETQYF.

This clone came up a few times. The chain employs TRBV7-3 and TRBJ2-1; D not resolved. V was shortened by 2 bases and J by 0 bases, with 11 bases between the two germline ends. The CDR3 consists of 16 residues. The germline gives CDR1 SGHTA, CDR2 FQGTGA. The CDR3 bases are TGTGCCAGCAGCTTAGATCCGCGTGGCTCCTACAATGAGCAGTTCTTC. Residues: CASSLDPRGSYNEQFF.

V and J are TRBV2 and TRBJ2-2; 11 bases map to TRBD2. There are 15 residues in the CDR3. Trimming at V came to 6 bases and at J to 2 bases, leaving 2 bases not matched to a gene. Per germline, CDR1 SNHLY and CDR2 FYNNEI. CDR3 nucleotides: TGTGCCAGCAGGGGGACTAGCGGTAACACCGGGGAGCTGTTTTTT. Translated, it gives CASRGTSGNTGELFF.

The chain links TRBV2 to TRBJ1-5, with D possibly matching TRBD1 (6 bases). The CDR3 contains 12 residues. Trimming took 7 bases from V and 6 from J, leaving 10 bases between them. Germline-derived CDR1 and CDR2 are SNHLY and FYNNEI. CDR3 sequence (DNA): TGTGCCAGCAACAGGGCGGCTCAGCCCCAGCATTTT. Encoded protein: CASNRAAQPQHF. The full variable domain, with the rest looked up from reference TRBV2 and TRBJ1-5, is EPEVTQTPSHQVTQMGQEVILRCVPISNHLYFYWYRQILGQKVEFLVSFYNNEISEKSEIFDDQFSVERPDGSNFTLKIRSTKLEDSAMYFCASNRAAQPQHFGDGTRLSIL.

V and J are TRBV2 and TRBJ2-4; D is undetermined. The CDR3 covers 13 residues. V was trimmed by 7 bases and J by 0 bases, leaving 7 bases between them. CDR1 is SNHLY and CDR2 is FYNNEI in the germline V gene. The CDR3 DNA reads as TGTGCCAGCACTAGAGCAGCCAAAAACATTCAGTACTTC. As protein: CASTRAAKNIQYF.

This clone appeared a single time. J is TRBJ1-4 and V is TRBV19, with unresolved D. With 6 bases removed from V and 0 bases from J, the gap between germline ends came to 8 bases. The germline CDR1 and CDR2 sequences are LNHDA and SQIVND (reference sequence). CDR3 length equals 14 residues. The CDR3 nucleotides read TGTGCCAGTAGACCACAGACAACTAATGAAAAACTGTTTTTT. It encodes CASRPQTTNEKLFF. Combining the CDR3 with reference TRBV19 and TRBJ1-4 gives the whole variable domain DGGITQSPKYLFRKEGQNVTLSCEQNLNHDAMYWYRQDPGQGLRLIYYSQIVNDFQKGDIAEGYSVSREKKESFPLTVTSAQKNPTAFYLCASRPQTTNEKLFFGSGTQLSVL.

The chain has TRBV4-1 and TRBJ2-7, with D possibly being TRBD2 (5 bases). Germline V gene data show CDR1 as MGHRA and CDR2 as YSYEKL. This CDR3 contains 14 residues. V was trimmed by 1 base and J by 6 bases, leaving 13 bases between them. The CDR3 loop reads CASSQAGFAGEQYF. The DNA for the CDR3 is TGCGCCAGCAGCCAAGCCGGATTCGCGGGCGAGCAGTACTTC.

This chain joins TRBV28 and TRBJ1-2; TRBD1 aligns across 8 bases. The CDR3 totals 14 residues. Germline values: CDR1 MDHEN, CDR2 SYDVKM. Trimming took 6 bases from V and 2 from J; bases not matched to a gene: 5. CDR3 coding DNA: TGTGCCAGCAGAGACCGGACAGGGAACTATGGCTACACCTTC. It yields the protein CASRDRTGNYGYTF.

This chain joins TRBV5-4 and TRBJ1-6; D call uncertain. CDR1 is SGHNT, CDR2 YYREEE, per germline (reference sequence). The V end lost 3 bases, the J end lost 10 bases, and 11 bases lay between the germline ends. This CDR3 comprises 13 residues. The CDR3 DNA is TGTGCCAGCAGCTCCTCGGGTGAGTCACCCCTCCACTTT. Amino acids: CASSSSGESPLHF.

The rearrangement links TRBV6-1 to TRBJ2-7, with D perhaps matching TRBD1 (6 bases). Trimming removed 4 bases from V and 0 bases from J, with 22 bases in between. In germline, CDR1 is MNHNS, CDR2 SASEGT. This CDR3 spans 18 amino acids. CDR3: CASSGTLPRTVSSYEQYF. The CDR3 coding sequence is TGTGCCAGCAGTGGCACTTTGCCGCGGACAGTGAGCTCCTACGAGCAGTACTTC.

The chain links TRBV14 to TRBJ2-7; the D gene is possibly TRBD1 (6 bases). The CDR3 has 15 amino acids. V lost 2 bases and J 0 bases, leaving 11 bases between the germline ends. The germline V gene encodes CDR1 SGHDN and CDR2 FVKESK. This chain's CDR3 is CASSQQGISSYEQYF. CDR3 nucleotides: TGTGCCAGCAGCCAACAGGGGATAAGCTCCTACGAGCAGTACTTC.

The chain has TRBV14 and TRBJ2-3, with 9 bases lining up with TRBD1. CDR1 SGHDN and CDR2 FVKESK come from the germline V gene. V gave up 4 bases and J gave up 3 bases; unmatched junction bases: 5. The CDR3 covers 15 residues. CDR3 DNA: TGTGCCAGCAGCCTTACAGGGGGCTGGACAGATACGCAGTATTTT. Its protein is CASSLTGGWTDTQYF.